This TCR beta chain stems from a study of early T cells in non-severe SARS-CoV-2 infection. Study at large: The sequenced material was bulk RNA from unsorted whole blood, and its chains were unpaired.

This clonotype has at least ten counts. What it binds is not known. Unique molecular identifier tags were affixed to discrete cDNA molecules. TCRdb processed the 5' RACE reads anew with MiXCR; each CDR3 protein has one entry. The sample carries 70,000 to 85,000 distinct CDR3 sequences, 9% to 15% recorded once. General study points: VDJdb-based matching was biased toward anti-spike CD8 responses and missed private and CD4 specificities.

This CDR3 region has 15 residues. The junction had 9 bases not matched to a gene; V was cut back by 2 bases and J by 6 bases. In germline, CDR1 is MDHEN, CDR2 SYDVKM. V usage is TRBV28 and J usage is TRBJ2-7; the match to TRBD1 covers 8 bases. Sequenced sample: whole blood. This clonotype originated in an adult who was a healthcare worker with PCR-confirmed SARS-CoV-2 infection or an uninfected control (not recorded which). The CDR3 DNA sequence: TGTGCCAGCAGTTTAGGCCCGACAGGGGTCCCCGAGCAGTACTTC. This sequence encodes CASSLGPTGVPEQYF.